These 8 T cell receptor beta chains were all obtained from the same sample, sequenced in a study of T-cell reconstitution after alpha-beta-depleted transplantation in children. TCRbeta library preparation incorporated unique molecular identifiers. MiXCR was run by TCRdb on the PCR reads, yielding one entry per CDR3 protein. Of around 700,000 distinct CDR3 sequences in the sample, around 13% are singletons; the top ten hold around 0.8%. Sample: PBMCs, taken before TCRalphabeta/CD19-depleted stem cell transplant. These receptors were taken from a girl aged 2 to 10 with congenital amegakaryocytic thrombocytopenia, due to receive a stem cell transplant.

This clonotype was detected ten times or more. CDR3 loop: CSVMTGEVSQNIQYF. The CDR3 DNA reads as TGCAGTGTTATGACAGGAGAGGTCTCCCAAAACATTCAGTACTTC. The chain links TRBV20-1 to TRBJ2-4; a possible D gene is TRBD1 (6 bases). Trimming removed 7 bases from V and 5 bases from J, with 21 bases in between. The length of the CDR3 is 15 residues. CDR1 is DFQATT and CDR2 is SNEGSKA in the germline V gene (reference sequence).

This clonotype was seen many times. The chain combines TRBV10-3 with TRBJ2-1, with D possibly matching TRBD2 (6 bases). This CDR3 spans 12 amino acids. Per the germline V gene, CDR1 is ENHRY and CDR2 is SYGVKD. V lost 1 base and J 9 bases, leaving 7 bases between the germline ends. The CDR3 region has the DNA TGTGCCATCAGTGAGTATAGCGGTGAGCAGTTCTTC. Translation gives CAISEYSGEQFF.

The rearrangement uses TRBV5-1 and TRBJ2-7, with 8 bases identical to TRBD1. V trimming: 4 bases; J trimming: 0 bases; junction bases outside the gene matches: 6. The CDR3 consists of 15 residues. Germline CDR1 is SGHRS and CDR2 is YFSETQ. The CDR3: CASSGTGTGSYEQYF. The CDR3 coding sequence is TGCGCCAGCAGCGGGACCGGGACAGGCTCCTACGAGCAGTACTTC.

This clonotype has a count of ten or more. V usage is TRBV28 and J usage is TRBJ2-7; unclear D gene. Germline V lookup: CDR1 MDHEN, CDR2 SYDVKM. CDR3 length equals 11 residues. Trimming cost V 3 bases and J 5 bases, with 5 bases left between them. CDR3 sequence reads: CASSLYDEQYF. The CDR3 DNA reads as TGTGCCAGCAGTTTGTACGACGAGCAGTACTTC.

A few counts support this clonotype. CDR3 loop: CASSPAGGGRTDTQYF. CDR3 nucleotide sequence: TGTGCCAGCTCACCAGCCGGGGGTGGGCGCACAGATACGCAGTATTTT. This sequence joins TRBV18 and TRBJ2-3; weak D call: TRBD2 (6 bases). The germline V and J ends were trimmed by 2 bases and 1 base, with 13 bases remaining between them. Germline assignment: CDR1 KGHSH and CDR2 LQKENI. This CDR3 has 16 amino acids.

This clonotype came up many times. The rearrangement uses TRBV20-1 and TRBJ1-5, with a possible D match to TRBD1 (5 bases). Trimming removed 4 bases from V and 5 bases from J, with 12 bases in between. There are 13 residues in the CDR3. From germline, CDR1 is DFQATT and CDR2 SNEGSKA (reference sequence). The CDR3 region is CSATLGDDQPQHF. CDR3 coding DNA: TGCAGTGCTACCCTAGGGGACGATCAGCCCCAGCATTTT.

This clonotype was seen repeatedly, ten times or more. DNA for the CDR3: TGTGCCAGCAGCTTAGGGTGGACTCGGAAGGCCTACGAGCAGTACTTC. It yields the protein CASSLGWTRKAYEQYF. J is TRBJ2-7 and V is TRBV7-6; possible D gene TRBD2, 5 bases. CDR3 length: 16 amino acids. V lost 1 base and J 2 bases, leaving 15 bases between the germline ends. Germline V CDR1 and CDR2: SGHVS, FNYEAQ.

Many counts were recorded for this clonotype. In DNA, the CDR3 is TGCAGTGCTGTCAGAGGGGGGGTCTTTCCCTACAATGAGCAGTTCTTC. It codes for CSAVRGGVFPYNEQFF. This chain uses TRBV20-1 with TRBJ2-1, with a tentative D call TRBD2 (7 bases). The germline gives CDR1 DFQATT, CDR2 SNEGSKA (reference sequence). CDR3 length: 16 amino acids. V was pared by 5 bases and J by 2 bases, with 19 bases between.